This TCR beta chain appears in the sequencing data of a study of blood T cell repertoires in COVID-19. Clones were sequenced by immunoSEQ multiplex PCR, and TCRdb holds only the in-frame ones, with some missing. The sample comprises about 71,000 clones, roughly 80% of which are singletons, and roughly 27% rests with the top ten. Germline CDR1 SQVTM, CDR2 ANQGSEA. Losses at the gene ends were 1 base for V and 8 bases for J; bases not matched to a gene: 10. There are 14 residues in the CDR3. This sequence was found in a man aged 70 or older with acute or convalescent COVID-19. The specimen sequenced was peripheral blood. V gene TRBV29-1 combines with J gene TRBJ1-2, with 7 nucleotides matching TRBD1. The CDR3 sequence: CSVEGIQGPGGYTF. In nucleotides, the CDR3 is TGCAGCGTTGAAGGTATACAGGGGCCGGGAGGCTACACCTTC.